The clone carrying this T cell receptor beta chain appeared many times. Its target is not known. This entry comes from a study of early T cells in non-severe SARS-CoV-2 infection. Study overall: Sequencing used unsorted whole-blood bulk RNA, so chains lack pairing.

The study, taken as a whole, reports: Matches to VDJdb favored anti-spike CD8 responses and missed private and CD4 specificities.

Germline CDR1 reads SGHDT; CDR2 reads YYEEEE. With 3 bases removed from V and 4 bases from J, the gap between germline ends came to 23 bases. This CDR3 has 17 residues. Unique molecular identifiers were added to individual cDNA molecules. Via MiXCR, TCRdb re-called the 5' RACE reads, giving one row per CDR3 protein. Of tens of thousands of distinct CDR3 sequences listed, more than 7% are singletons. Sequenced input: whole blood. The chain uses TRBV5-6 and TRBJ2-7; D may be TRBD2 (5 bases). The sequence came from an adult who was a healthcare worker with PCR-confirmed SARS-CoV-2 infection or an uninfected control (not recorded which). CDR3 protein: CASSSVGEPPKEYEQYF. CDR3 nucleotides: TGTGCCAGCAGCTCTGTCGGGGAACCCCCCAAGGAATACGAGCAGTACTTC.